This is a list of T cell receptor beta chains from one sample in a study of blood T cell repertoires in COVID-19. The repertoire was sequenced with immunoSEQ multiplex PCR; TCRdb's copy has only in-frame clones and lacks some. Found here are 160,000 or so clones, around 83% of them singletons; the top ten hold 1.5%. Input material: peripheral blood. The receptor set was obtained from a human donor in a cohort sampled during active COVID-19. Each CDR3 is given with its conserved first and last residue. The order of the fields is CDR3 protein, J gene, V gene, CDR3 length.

CDR3aa: CASSPDRSAEAFF
j_gene: TRBJ1-1
v_gene: TRBV7-7
len: 13

CDR3aa: CATQGAKGAYEQYF
j_gene: TRBJ2-7
v_gene: TRBV10-3
len: 14

CDR3aa: CATSRDEGGRGHQPQHF
j_gene: TRBJ1-5
v_gene: TRBV15
len: 17

CDR3aa: CASSLSTGNGGNQPQHF
j_gene: TRBJ1-5
v_gene: TRBV28
len: 17

CDR3aa: CASSLPQTNYGYTF
j_gene: TRBJ1-2
v_gene: TRBV5-1
len: 14

CDR3aa: CASSYQLAGSHNEQFF
j_gene: TRBJ2-1
v_gene: TRBV6-6
len: 16

CDR3aa: CASSGTGNQPQHF
j_gene: TRBJ1-5
v_gene: TRBV19
len: 13

CDR3aa: CASTGGGPTGYEQYF
j_gene: TRBJ2-7
v_gene: TRBV28
len: 15

CDR3aa: CASSSTSLGEQFF
j_gene: TRBJ2-1
v_gene: TRBV3-1/TRBV3-2
len: 13

CDR3aa: CASSETGGDTEAFF
j_gene: TRBJ1-1
v_gene: TRBV25-1
len: 14

CDR3aa: CSVEVSGTPSGANVLTF
j_gene: TRBJ2-6
v_gene: TRBV29-1
len: 17

CDR3aa: CASSFWTGSIATNEKLFF
j_gene: TRBJ1-4
v_gene: TRBV27
len: 18

CDR3aa: CASSREGGGNQPQHF
j_gene: TRBJ1-5
v_gene: TRBV6-4
len: 15

CDR3aa: CASSIVAGPRGYTF
j_gene: TRBJ1-2
v_gene: TRBV19
len: 14

CDR3aa: CARTRDRASPLHF
j_gene: TRBJ1-6
v_gene: TRBV21-1
len: 13

CDR3aa: CASSYSRGEQYF
j_gene: TRBJ2-7
v_gene: TRBV18
len: 12

CDR3aa: CASSYRGLASSYNEQFF
j_gene: TRBJ2-1
v_gene: TRBV6-2/TRBV6-3
len: 17

CDR3aa: CASFRGGVREKLFF
j_gene: TRBJ1-4
v_gene: TRBV28
len: 14

CDR3aa: CASRLASDPGLAGDRSYEQYF
j_gene: TRBJ2-7
v_gene: TRBV12-2
len: 21

CDR3aa: CASTLTGEAPSGANVLTF
j_gene: TRBJ2-6
v_gene: TRBV9
len: 18

CDR3aa: CASSDGLLSRSGANVLTF
j_gene: TRBJ2-6
v_gene: TRBV6-4
len: 18

CDR3aa: CASSLQGLGNTIYF
j_gene: TRBJ1-3
v_gene: TRBV11-2
len: 14

CDR3aa: CSARSRTEAFF
j_gene: TRBJ1-1
v_gene: TRBV20-1
len: 11

CDR3aa: CASKSTSGRAGGELFF
j_gene: TRBJ2-2
v_gene: TRBV9
len: 16

CDR3aa: CASSPGGVGQPQHF
j_gene: TRBJ1-5
v_gene: TRBV6-5
len: 14

CDR3aa: CASGLDPDIDTQYF
j_gene: TRBJ2-3
v_gene: TRBV12-5
len: 14

CDR3aa: CASSPRRDRGGEQYF
j_gene: TRBJ2-7
v_gene: TRBV11-2
len: 15

CDR3aa: CASSSGGSVNYGYTF
j_gene: TRBJ1-2
v_gene: TRBV7-3
len: 15

CDR3aa: CASSLARANTEAFF
j_gene: TRBJ1-1
v_gene: TRBV5-1
len: 14

CDR3aa: CASSETSGGIYNEQFF
j_gene: TRBJ2-1
v_gene: TRBV6-4
len: 16

CDR3aa: CASSQDRRYGYTF
j_gene: TRBJ1-2
v_gene: TRBV19
len: 13

CDR3aa: CASSTGMLYQPQHF
j_gene: TRBJ1-5
v_gene: TRBV19
len: 14

CDR3aa: CASSLGGTSGSAYEQYF
j_gene: TRBJ2-7
v_gene: TRBV7-2
len: 17

CDR3aa: CASSLSGQGKNTEAFF
j_gene: TRBJ1-1
v_gene: TRBV7-2
len: 16

CDR3aa: CASSLVASGRNQPQHF
j_gene: TRBJ1-5
v_gene: TRBV7-8
len: 16

CDR3aa: CASSKGQGGTEAFF
j_gene: TRBJ1-1
v_gene: TRBV5-1
len: 14

CDR3aa: CASSQEDQIGRGNSPLHF
j_gene: TRBJ1-6
v_gene: TRBV4-1
len: 18

CDR3aa: CASSLSGVGSEQYF
j_gene: TRBJ2-7
v_gene: TRBV7-2
len: 14

CDR3aa: CASSHADREVEAFF
j_gene: TRBJ1-1
v_gene: TRBV4-3
len: 14

CDR3aa: CASSVSPGQGLGEQYF
j_gene: TRBJ2-7
v_gene: TRBV9
len: 16

CDR3aa: CASEPGLALGEQYF
j_gene: TRBJ2-7
v_gene: TRBV7-2
len: 14

CDR3aa: CPDRGSTGELFF
j_gene: TRBJ2-2
v_gene: TRBV21-1
len: 12

CDR3aa: CASSYGGGTGEYFF
j_gene: TRBJ1-1
v_gene: TRBV6-2/TRBV6-3
len: 14

CDR3aa: CASRVAGTAIDTQYF
j_gene: TRBJ2-3
v_gene: TRBV19
len: 15

CDR3aa: CASSPSLAGVYNEQFF
j_gene: TRBJ2-1
v_gene: TRBV18
len: 16

CDR3aa: CASSQQGNYGYTF
j_gene: TRBJ1-2
v_gene: TRBV4-1
len: 13

CDR3aa: CASSLPALTGNHYGYTF
j_gene: TRBJ1-2
v_gene: TRBV28
len: 17

CDR3aa: CASSLGRDSKFF
j_gene: TRBJ2-1
v_gene: TRBV5-1
len: 12

CDR3aa: CASRLDWNDPYNEQFF
j_gene: TRBJ2-1
v_gene: TRBV12-2
len: 16

CDR3aa: CASTWGETYEQYF
j_gene: TRBJ2-7
v_gene: TRBV7-9
len: 13

CDR3aa: CASREPGQVPYEQYF
j_gene: TRBJ2-7
v_gene: TRBV27
len: 15

CDR3aa: CASSQDAGGSYNEQFF
j_gene: TRBJ2-1
v_gene: TRBV4-3
len: 16

CDR3aa: CATSDPGGAETQYF
j_gene: TRBJ2-5
v_gene: TRBV24-1
len: 14

CDR3aa: CASSSLGAQETQYF
j_gene: TRBJ2-5
v_gene: TRBV7-9
len: 14